The rows below give T cell receptor beta chains drawn from one sample of a study of T cells in tumors after PD-1 blockade. Libraries were prepared by immunoSEQ multiplex PCR; TCRdb keeps only in-frame clonotypes and omits some of them. In the table there are about 63,000 clones, approximately 79% of which are singletons. The source material was PBMCs, sampled after anti-PD-1 treatment. These receptor sequences come from a human donor with basal cell carcinoma. Each CDR3 is given with its conserved first and last residue. Each record gives: D gene, J gene, clone size, V gene, CDR3 protein, CDR3 DNA. The D gene is left open where the match is weak. The size of a clone is reported for some rows only, either as once, few or many, or as a class for expanded clones.

>-|TRBJ1-5|-|TRBV4-2
CASSQDMGQSGQPQHF
TGTGCCAGCAGCCAAGATATGGGGCAATCGGGTCAGCCCCAGCATTTT
>-|TRBJ1-1|-|TRBV15
CATSRQKNTEAFF
TGTGCCACCAGCAGACAGAAGAACACTGAAGCTTTCTTT
>TRBD1|TRBJ1-1|-|TRBV5-1
CASSSRQGDLNTEAFF
TGCGCCAGCAGCTCACGACAGGGGGACCTGAACACTGAAGCTTTCTTT
>-|TRBJ1-1|-|TRBV18
CASSKHREMNTEAFF
TGTGCCAGCTCAAAGCACAGGGAGATGAACACTGAAGCTTTCTTT
>-|TRBJ1-4|-|TRBV25-1
CASSAYTATNEKLFF
TGTGCCAGCAGTGCCTACACAGCAACTAATGAAAAACTGTTTTTT
>-|TRBJ2-1|-|TRBV5-1
CASRPDAGSNEQFF
TGCGCCAGCAGACCCGATGCAGGGTCAAATGAGCAGTTCTTC
>TRBD1|TRBJ1-5|medium-sized|TRBV19
CASSGTGSNQPQHF
TGTGCCAGTAGTGGGACAGGGAGCAATCAGCCCCAGCATTTT
>-|TRBJ2-5|once|TRBV4-1
CASSRRVQETQYF
TGCGCCAGCAGCCGGCGGGTCCAAGAGACCCAGTACTTC
>-|TRBJ1-2|once|TRBV5-1
CASSLEGRSQNYGYTF
TGCGCCAGCAGCTTGGAAGGGCGGTCCCAGAACTATGGCTACACCTTC
>-|TRBJ1-2|-|TRBV9
CASSSLEGERYGYTF
TGTGCCAGCAGCTCCCTTGAAGGGGAGAGGTATGGCTACACCTTC
>TRBD1|TRBJ2-7|few|TRBV7-2
CASSLNYDRGEQYF
TGTGCCAGCAGCTTAAATTACGACAGGGGCGAGCAGTACTTC
>-|TRBJ2-5|-|TRBV18
CASSPPGGGRETQYF
TGTGCCAGCTCACCACCAGGTGGGGGAAGGGAGACCCAGTACTTC
>-|TRBJ2-5|-|TRBV12-5
CASGLDPEETQYF
TGTGCTAGTGGCCTGGACCCGGAGGAGACCCAGTACTTC
>-|TRBJ2-1|-|TRBV11-3
CASSLRVNEQFF
TGTGCCAGCAGCTTACGGGTTAATGAGCAGTTCTTC
>-|TRBJ1-1|-|TRBV7-2
CASSLVAPNTEAFF
TGTGCCAGCAGCTTAGTAGCGCCGAACACTGAAGCTTTCTTT
>-|TRBJ2-7|-|TRBV29-1
CSVALFGEQYF
TGCAGCGTTGCCTTGTTTGGCGAGCAGTACTTC
>-|TRBJ2-1|once|TRBV2
CASSEPFDNEQFF
TGTGCCAGCAGTGAACCATTTGACAATGAGCAGTTCTTC
>TRBD1|TRBJ1-5|-|TRBV27
CASSAGQENQPQHF
TGTGCCAGCAGTGCGGGACAGGAAAATCAGCCCCAGCATTTT
>-|TRBJ1-4|-|TRBV28
CASVRATNEKLFF
TGTGCCAGTGTCAGGGCAACTAATGAAAAACTGTTTTTT
>-|TRBJ1-1|-|TRBV10-2
CASSDSGGNTEAFF
TGCGCCAGCAGTGATTCGGGGGGGAACACTGAAGCTTTCTTT
>-|TRBJ1-1|-|TRBV24-1
CATSGGRGDTEAFF
TGTGCCACCTCCGGGGGGAGGGGGGACACTGAAGCTTTCTTT
>TRBD1|TRBJ2-7|few|TRBV5-1
CASSFLQGPKPYEQYF
TGCGCCAGCAGCTTTTTACAGGGGCCGAAACCCTACGAGCAGTACTTC
>-|TRBJ1-1|-|TRBV15
CATSREMGDTEAFF
TGTGCCACCAGCAGAGAAATGGGGGATACTGAAGCTTTCTTT
>-|TRBJ1-4|once|TRBV18
CASQDPTNEKLFF
TGTGCCAGCCAAGACCCAACTAATGAAAAACTGTTTTTT
>TRBD2|TRBJ2-5|-|TRBV9
CASSPGVPGGKTQYF
TGTGCCAGCAGCCCGGGGGTCCCCGGGGGGAAGACCCAGTACTTC
>-|TRBJ1-2|once|TRBV14
CASSPAGVSSYTF
TGTGCCAGCAGCCCAGCAGGGGTTAGTTCGTACACCTTC
>TRBD1|TRBJ1-5|-|TRBV3-1/TRBV3-2
CASSPYDRVGQPQHF
TGTGCCAGCAGCCCCTATGACAGGGTGGGTCAGCCCCAGCATTTT
>-|TRBJ2-7|-|TRBV6-5
CASSPRGYEQYF
TGTGCCAGCAGCCCCAGAGGATACGAGCAGTACTTC
>TRBD2|TRBJ2-1|-|TRBV7-2
CASITSGGYNEQFF
TGTGCCAGCATTACTAGCGGGGGCTACAATGAGCAGTTCTTC
>TRBD1|TRBJ1-1|-|TRBV12-3/TRBV12-4
CASRPGQMAEAFF
TGTGCCAGCAGACCGGGACAGATGGCTGAAGCTTTCTTT
>TRBD2|TRBJ2-3|-|TRBV11-3
CASSSSGGASDTQYF
TGTGCCAGCAGCTCTAGCGGGGGGGCGTCAGATACGCAGTATTTT
>-|TRBJ1-2|-|TRBV5-6
CASSPQAGSGYTF
TGTGCCAGCAGCCCCCAAGCAGGGTCTGGCTACACCTTC